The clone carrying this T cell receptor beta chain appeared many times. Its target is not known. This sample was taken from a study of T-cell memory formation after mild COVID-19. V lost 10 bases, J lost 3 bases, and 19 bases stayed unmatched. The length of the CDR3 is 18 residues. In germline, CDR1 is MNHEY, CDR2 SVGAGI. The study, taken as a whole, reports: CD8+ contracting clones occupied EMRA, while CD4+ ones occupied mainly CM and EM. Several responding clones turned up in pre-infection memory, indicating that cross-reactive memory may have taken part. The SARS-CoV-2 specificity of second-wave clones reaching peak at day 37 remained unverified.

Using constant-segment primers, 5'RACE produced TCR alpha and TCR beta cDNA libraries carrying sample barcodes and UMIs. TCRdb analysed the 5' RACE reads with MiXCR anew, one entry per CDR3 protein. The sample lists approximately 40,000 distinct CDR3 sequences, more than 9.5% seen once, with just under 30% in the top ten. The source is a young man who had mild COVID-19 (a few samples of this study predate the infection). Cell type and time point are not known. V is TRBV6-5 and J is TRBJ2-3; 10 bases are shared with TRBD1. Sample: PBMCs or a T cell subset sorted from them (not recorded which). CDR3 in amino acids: CATSLVPLRTGGTDTQYF. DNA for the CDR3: TGTGCCACCTCTCTTGTACCGCTAAGGACAGGGGGGACAGATACGCAGTATTTT.